Below are 22 T cell receptor beta chains sequenced from a single sample in a study of blood T cell repertoires in COVID-19 (dated by TCRdb to 2019 to 2021). To prepare the library, the immunoSEQ multiplex PCR assay was applied. This immuneACCESS table, as held by TCRdb, lists in-frame sequences with V and J called but not all clones. Of the missing ones, under half trace to an unresolved V gene in checked studies; the others have no known cause. In all, the sample holds around 180,000 clones, and 80% to 90% of those were seen once. The top ten clones comprise more than 20% of the sample. The sequenced sample consisted of peripheral blood. The source is a man aged 65 to 79 with active or convalescent COVID-19.

Regarding this clone: At one end the junction does not follow the germline gene, possibly because of a read error. The chain employs TRBV15 and TRBJ2-3, with D possibly matching TRBD2 (5 bases). CDR3 length: 15 amino acids. Germline V lookup: CDR1 LNHNV, CDR2 YYDKDF (reference sequence). The CDR3 protein is CATSRESGSTDTQYF. CDR3 in DNA: TGTGCCACCAGCCGAGAAAGCGGTAGCACAGATACGCAGTATTTT. Looking up the rest from reference TRBV15 and TRBJ2-3 gives the full variable domain: DAMVIQNPRYQVTQFGKPVTLSCSQTLNHNVMYWYQQKSSQAPKLLFHYYDKDFNNEADTPDNFQSRRPNTSFCFLDIRSPGLGDTAMYLCATSRESGSTDTQYFGPGTRLTVL.

The rearrangement links TRBV7-2 to TRBJ2-3; perhaps TRBD2 as D (6 bases). V lost 2 bases to trimming and J lost 6 bases, with 15 bases between them. CDR1 and CDR2 from the germline V gene are SGHTA and FQGNSA. The CDR3 has 15 residues. CDR3: CASSLYGGSGDTQYF. CDR3 in DNA: TGTGCCAGCAGCTTATACGGGGGTTCCGGGGATACGCAGTATTTT.

The chain combines TRBV2 with TRBJ1-2, with a possible D match to TRBD1 (6 bases). This CDR3 comprises 18 residues. Trimming removed 8 bases at V and 5 bases at J, with 30 bases between. CDR1 is SNHLY and CDR2 is FYNNEI in the germline V gene. Here the CDR3 DNA reads TGTGCCAGCTCCCCCACAGGCCTCTTGACGGTAGGGGGTTATGGCTACACCTTC. It yields the protein CASSPTGLLTVGGYGYTF.

The rearrangement uses TRBV5-6 and TRBJ1-2; D might be TRBD1 (5 bases). The germline gives CDR1 SGHDT, CDR2 YYEEEE. The CDR3 is 13 amino acids. Trimming took 2 bases from V and 5 from J, leaving 10 bases between them. The CDR3 sequence is CASSFSSGYGYTF. CDR3 in DNA: TGTGCCAGCAGCTTTTCTTCAGGGTATGGCTACACCTTC.

This rearrangement joins TRBV5-1 to TRBJ2-3; a weak D match, TRBD2 (5 bases). The CDR3 covers 15 residues. Between the trimmed V and J ends, which lost 2 bases and 2 bases, there was a span of 12 bases. CDR1 and CDR2 from the germline V gene are SGHRS and YFSETQ. The CDR3 DNA reads TGCGCCAGCAGCTTAAGAGGGTCCACCACAGATACGCAGTATTTT. Encoded protein: CASSLRGSTTDTQYF.

The V call is TRBV23-1, the J call TRBJ1-2; D gene uncertain. TRBV23-1 counts as an open reading frame of uncertain function. The CDR3 spans 16 residues. V was pared by 0 bases and J by 3 bases, with 14 bases between. The CDR3 protein is CASSQSVGDSDYGYTF. CDR3 coding DNA: TGCGCCAGCAGTCAATCGGTGGGCGATAGCGACTATGGCTACACCTTC.

This clone has only one observation. The chain recombines TRBV19 with TRBJ1-2; 8 bases line up with TRBD1. Germline V CDR1 and CDR2: LNHDA, SQIVND (reference sequence). This CDR3 contains 14 residues. J gave up 7 bases and V 11 bases, and 15 bases lay outside the gene matches. In nucleotides, the CDR3 is TGTGCCCCAGGGACAGGAGGAAACTATGCTGGCTACACCTTC. As protein: CAPGTGGNYAGYTF. Complete variable domain (other parts from reference TRBV19 and TRBJ1-2): DGGITQSPKYLFRKEGQNVTLSCEQNLNHDAMYWYRQDPGQGLRLIYYSQIVNDFQKGDIAEGYSVSREKKESFPLTVTSAQKNPTAFYLCAPGTGGNYAGYTFGSGTRLTVV.

The chain is built from TRBV5-1 and TRBJ1-1; D unclear. With 3 bases removed from V and 7 bases from J, the gap between germline ends came to 16 bases. Germline CDR1 reads SGHRS; CDR2 reads YFSETQ. This CDR3 has 14 residues. The CDR3 bases are TGCGCCAGCAGCTCTCCCTCGAGTCTAAATGAAGCTTTCTTT. This sequence encodes CASSSPSSLNEAFF. Variable domain in full (rest from reference TRBV5-1 and TRBJ1-1): KAGVTQTPRYLIKTRGQQVTLSCSPISGHRSVSWYQQTPGQGLQFLFEYFSETQRNKGNFPGRFSGRQFSNSRSEMNVSTLELGDSALYLCASSSPSSLNEAFFGQGTRLTVV.

This clone was seen a single time. The genes are TRBV7-2 and TRBJ1-2; TRBD1 is a possible D gene (6 bases). The CDR3 totals 14 residues. Per the germline V gene, CDR1 is SGHTA and CDR2 is FQGNSA. V was pared by 1 base and J by 7 bases, with 13 bases between. The CDR3 DNA is TGTGCCAGCAGCTTAGGTCTGGGGGCGGGTGGCTACACCTTC. The encoded protein is CASSLGLGAGGYTF.

The chain combines TRBV6-5 with TRBJ1-5; 9 bases line up with TRBD1. V trimming: 8 bases; J trimming: 7 bases; junction bases outside the gene matches: 9. Germline V gives CDR1 MNHEY, CDR2 SVGAGI. The CDR3 runs to 14 residues. CDR3 protein: CASAGQGPLQPQHF. CDR3 bases: TGTGCCAGCGCTGGACAGGGGCCGTTGCAGCCCCAGCATTTT.

The chain links TRBV6-5 to TRBJ1-6; 7 bases fit TRBD1. CDR3 size: 15 residues. The germline gives CDR1 MNHEY, CDR2 SVGAGI. Germline trimming cut 4 bases from V and 10 bases from J; bases unmatched to any gene: 10. CDR3 DNA: TGTGCCAGCAGTTTCCTGGCAGGGGGTAACTCACCCCTCCACTTT. It specifies CASSFLAGGNSPLHF.

CDR3 in amino acids: CASSPSDRFNSPLHF. DNA for the CDR3: TGTGCCAGCAGCCCCTCCGACAGGTTTAATTCACCCCTCCACTTT. The genes are TRBV28 and TRBJ1-6, with D perhaps matching TRBD1 (6 bases). The CDR3 totals 15 residues. Per the germline V gene, CDR1 is MDHEN and CDR2 is SYDVKM. Between the trimmed V and J ends, which lost 6 bases and 6 bases, there was a span of 15 bases. The variable domain in full, with the rest retrieved from reference TRBV28 and TRBJ1-6, is DVKVTQSSRYLVKRTGEKVFLECVQDMDHENMFWYRQDPGLGLRLIYFSYDVKMKEKGDIPEGYSVSREKKERFSLILESASTNQTSMYLCASSPSDRFNSPLHFGNGTRLTVT.

The genes are TRBV24-1 and TRBJ1-5; D call uncertain. The CDR3 is 14 amino acids. V gave up 10 bases and J gave up 1 base, with 13 bases separating them. In germline, CDR1 is KGHDR, CDR2 SFDVKD. CDR3 DNA: TGTGCCACGGGCCCCTTATCCAGCAATCAGCCCCAGCATTTT. Translated, it gives CATGPLSSNQPQHF.

The chain employs TRBV7-9 and TRBJ2-3, with no clear D. Germline CDR1 is SEHNR and CDR2 is FQNEAQ (reference sequence). This CDR3 has 15 residues. V lost 2 bases and J lost 2, with 11 bases in between. The DNA for the CDR3 is TGTGCCAGCAGCTTACTTATCGGTTACACAGATACGCAGTATTTT. This translates into CASSLLIGYTDTQYF.

The V and J genes are TRBV5-8 and TRBJ1-2, with a weak D call TRBD1 (5 bases). The CDR3 contains 14 residues. Trimming took 3 bases from V and 4 from J, leaving 13 bases between them. CDR1 and CDR2 from the germline V gene are SGHTS and YDEGEE. CDR3 DNA: TGTGCCAGCAGCTCGGGAGGGGCAGGCTATGGCTACACCTTC. Its translation is CASSSGGAGYGYTF.

V usage is TRBV5-1 and J usage is TRBJ1-6, with 7 positions matching TRBD1. The germline V gene encodes CDR1 SGHRS and CDR2 YFSETQ. With V trimmed by 0 bases and J by 7 bases, 7 bases remained unmatched. The CDR3 loop spans 16 amino acids. In DNA form, the CDR3 reads TGCGCCAGCAGCTTGGACGGACAGGCCGGGAATTCACCCCTCCACTTT. This translates into CASSLDGQAGNSPLHF. Full variable domain (rest looked up from reference TRBV5-1 and TRBJ1-6): KAGVTQTPRYLIKTRGQQVTLSCSPISGHRSVSWYQQTPGQGLQFLFEYFSETQRNKGNFPGRFSGRQFSNSRSEMNVSTLELGDSALYLCASSLDGQAGNSPLHFGNGTRLTVT.

V usage is TRBV9 and J usage is TRBJ1-2, with D maybe TRBD1 (5 bases). V shed 0 bases and J shed 1 base, with 10 bases lying between them. Per the germline V gene, CDR1 is SGDLS and CDR2 is YYNGEE. The CDR3 is made up of 15 amino acids. The CDR3 bases are TGTGCCAGCAGCGTAGGGCAGGGCATTAACTATGGCTACACCTTC. This translates into CASSVGQGINYGYTF.

The chain joins TRBV4-3 to TRBJ2-7, with D possibly matching TRBD2 (5 bases). Trimming took off 0 bases at V and 8 bases at J, with 14 bases between the two ends. CDR3 length: 14 amino acids. CDR1 is LGHNA, CDR2 YSLEER, per germline. In DNA form, the CDR3 reads TGCGCCAGCAGCCAAGAATACGGGAATGGGCAGCAGTACTTC. It translates to CASSQEYGNGQQYF.

The chain joins TRBV9 to TRBJ2-1, with 7 bases that match TRBD1. This CDR3 has 12 amino acids. The germline V gene encodes CDR1 SGDLS and CDR2 YYNGEE. The V segment lost 6 bases and the J segment 11 bases; nucleotides outside the gene matches: 8. CDR3 bases: TGTGCCAGCAACCGAAACAGGGGCAAGCAGTTCTTC. It is translated as CASNRNRGKQFF.

The chain is built from TRBV5-6 and TRBJ1-2, with 7 nucleotides matching TRBD1. Germline assignment: CDR1 SGHDT and CDR2 YYEEEE. The CDR3 contains 15 residues. Trimming at V came to 4 bases and at J to 1 base, leaving 7 bases not matched to a gene. The CDR3 is CASSHRDRFNYGYTF. The DNA for the CDR3 is TGTGCCAGCAGCCACCGGGACAGATTTAACTATGGCTACACCTTC. The variable domain in full, completed from reference TRBV5-6 and TRBJ1-2, reads DAGVTQSPTHLIKTRGQQVTLRCSPKSGHDTVSWYQQALGQGPQFIFQYYEEEERQRGNFPDRFSGHQFPNYSSELNVNALLLGDSALYLCASSHRDRFNYGYTFGSGTRLTVV.

In nucleotides, the CDR3 is TGTGCCAGCAGCTTGCAGGACTTGAACACTGAAGCTTTCTTT. Amino acid sequence: CASSLQDLNTEAFF. The chain joins TRBV5-6 to TRBJ1-1; D is unresolved. Germline CDR1 is SGHDT and CDR2 is YYEEEE. Trimming stripped 1 base from V and 0 bases from J, with 7 bases between. This CDR3 comprises 14 residues.

This rearrangement joins TRBV19 to TRBJ1-1; maybe TRBD1 (5 bases). Germline CDR1 reads LNHDA; CDR2 reads SQIVND (reference sequence). The CDR3 has 17 amino acids. Trimming took off 6 bases at V and 6 bases at J, with 26 bases between the two ends. The CDR3: CASRTTPSEGAGAEAFF. CDR3 in DNA: TGTGCCAGTAGAACCACCCCCTCGGAGGGAGCGGGGGCTGAAGCTTTCTTT.